This TCR beta chain is from a study of T cells in localized non-small cell lung cancer. Findings and limits, study-wide: Measurement of T cell clonality placed uninvolved adjacent lung highest, above the level in tumor.

From germline, CDR1 is SEHNR and CDR2 FQNEAQ (reference sequence). V was trimmed by 1 base and J by 13 bases, leaving 14 bases between them. CDR3 length: 14 residues. Note on this clone: Its antigen is unidentified.

The data were produced by immunoSEQ multiplex PCR, yet TCRdb's version contains in-frame clones alone and is incomplete. The sample holds some 11,000 clones, over 65% seen once. This TCR was recovered from a male donor at least 60 years old with stage I lung adenocarcinoma. The specimen was peripheral blood, collected before any cancer treatment. This chain connects TRBV7-9 to TRBJ1-6; TRBD1 might be the D (5 bases). CDR3 bases: TGTGCCAGCAGCTTAGGGGGGGATTCGGCTCCCCTCCACTTT. This codes for CASSLGGDSAPLHF. Full variable domain (rest looked up from reference TRBV7-9 and TRBJ1-6): DTGVSQNPRHKITKRGQNVTFRCDPISEHNRLYWYRQTLGQGPEFLTYFQNEAQLEKSRLLSDRFSAERPKGSFSTLEIQRTEQGDSAMYLCASSLGGDSAPLHFGNGTRLTVT.